This T cell receptor (beta chain) was captured by sequencing in a study of tumor-infiltrating lymphocytes in oesophageal squamous cell carcinoma (dated by TCRdb to the mid-2010s). This clonotype is medium-sized (0.01 to 0.1%). What antigen it recognizes has not been identified. Base qualities were left out, and no much larger clone turns up one base away. Receptors were amplified or captured by PCR. Sequencing was performed on an Illumina HiSeq 2000. Starting from the raw public reads, TCRdb applied fastp trimming at Q25, assembled clones with MiXCR and retained in-frame beta chains. Rows merge per CDR3 protein into single entries with the most common DNA and genes. This sample comprises about 24,000 distinct CDR3 sequences, more than 35% of them detected only once. The top ten hold about 25% of the sample. Clipping removes 7 bases from V and 7 bases from J, with 9 as the unmatched junction base count. In the germline V gene, CDR1 corresponds to MNHNS and CDR2 to SASEGT. The CDR3 goes from the cysteine to the phenylalanine over 14 residues. Just the 42-base CDR3 DNA is kept, in frame starting at base 1.

The sequence is built from TRBV6-1 and TRBJ2-1, and TRBD2 aligns with 8 junction nucleotides. The clonotype originates from a male donor with esophageal squamous cell carcinoma. Material: esophageal tumor tissue. The DNA sequence is as follows: TGTGCCAGCACCCGAATAGCGGGATATAATGAGCAGTTCTTC. Its translation reads: CASTRIAGYNEQFF.